This is a list of T cell receptor beta chains from one sample in a study of blood T cell repertoires in COVID-19. Sequencing used immunoSEQ multiplex PCR; TCRdb keeps in-frame clones, though not all of them. Of 160,000 or so clones in the sample, around four fifths were seen once. Sequenced: peripheral blood. These receptors all come from a human donor in a cohort sampled during active COVID-19. CDR3s include the opening cysteine and the closing phenylalanine or tryptophan. The order of the fields is V gene, clone size, J gene, D gene, CDR3 DNA, CDR3 protein. D genes are given only for firm matches. The listing skips clone size in some rows; elsewhere it reads once, few, many or a size class.

v_gene: TRBV24-1
abundance: once
j_gene: TRBJ2-3
d_gene: NA
CDR3nt: TGTGCCACCAGCCAAGCCGATACGCAGTATTTT
CDR3aa: CATSQADTQYF

v_gene: TRBV6-5
abundance: many
j_gene: TRBJ1-2
d_gene: TRBD1
CDR3nt: TGTGCCAGCAGTTACGGGCCGGGACAGGAAGCTTATGGCTACACCTTC
CDR3aa: CASSYGPGQEAYGYTF

v_gene: TRBV28
abundance: NA
j_gene: TRBJ2-2
d_gene: TRBD2
CDR3nt: TGTGCCAGCAGTTTAGGGACTAGCGAGGCCGGGGAGCTGTTTTTT
CDR3aa: CASSLGTSEAGELFF

v_gene: TRBV28
abundance: NA
j_gene: TRBJ2-2
d_gene: NA
CDR3nt: TGTGCCAGCATTTCCCCCAGGGGCTATACCGGGGAGCTGTTTTTT
CDR3aa: CASISPRGYTGELFF

v_gene: TRBV28
abundance: NA
j_gene: TRBJ2-3
d_gene: TRBD1
CDR3nt: TGTGCCAGCAGACCTGGGACAGTCTACACAGATACGCAGTATTTT
CDR3aa: CASRPGTVYTDTQYF

v_gene: TRBV9
abundance: NA
j_gene: TRBJ1-6
d_gene: NA
CDR3nt: TGTGCCAGCAGCCCAGATCCCCAGGGTGATTCACCCCTCCACTTT
CDR3aa: CASSPDPQGDSPLHF

v_gene: TRBV10-3
abundance: once
j_gene: TRBJ1-2
d_gene: NA
CDR3nt: TGTGCCTCCGGCGGGGGCGGCTATGGCTACACCTTC
CDR3aa: CASGGGGYGYTF

v_gene: TRBV3-1/TRBV3-2
abundance: NA
j_gene: TRBJ2-7
d_gene: NA
CDR3nt: TGTGCCAGCAGCCCTCGGACAGACTCCTACGAGCAGTACTTC
CDR3aa: CASSPRTDSYEQYF

v_gene: TRBV18
abundance: NA
j_gene: TRBJ2-5
d_gene: NA
CDR3nt: TGTGCCAGCTCACACAGGACAGCTCAAGAGACCCAGTACTTC
CDR3aa: CASSHRTAQETQYF

v_gene: TRBV12-3/TRBV12-4
abundance: NA
j_gene: TRBJ2-3
d_gene: NA
CDR3nt: TGTGCCAGCAGAGGAGGCGATACGCAGTATTTT
CDR3aa: CASRGGDTQYF

v_gene: TRBV29-1
abundance: NA
j_gene: TRBJ2-7
d_gene: NA
CDR3nt: TGCAGCGTTGAAGCTTCAGCGGACGTGTACGAGCAGTACTTC
CDR3aa: CSVEASADVYEQYF

v_gene: TRBV12-3/TRBV12-4
abundance: few
j_gene: TRBJ2-5
d_gene: NA
CDR3nt: TGTGCCAGCGGTCAGGTCCGCCAAGAGACCCAGTACTTC
CDR3aa: CASGQVRQETQYF

v_gene: TRBV7-2
abundance: NA
j_gene: TRBJ2-7
d_gene: NA
CDR3nt: TGTGCCAGCAGCGCAAGGGCCGGGACATACGAGCAGTACTTC
CDR3aa: CASSARAGTYEQYF

v_gene: TRBV29-1
abundance: NA
j_gene: TRBJ1-2
d_gene: NA
CDR3nt: TGCAGCGGGACCCGGGAGGGGAGGTATGGCTACACCTTC
CDR3aa: CSGTREGRYGYTF

v_gene: TRBV2
abundance: NA
j_gene: TRBJ1-2
d_gene: NA
CDR3nt: TGTGCCAGCAGTGTACAGGAAGACTATGGCTACACCTTC
CDR3aa: CASSVQEDYGYTF

v_gene: TRBV29-1
abundance: NA
j_gene: TRBJ1-1
d_gene: NA
CDR3nt: TGCAGCGCTTTTGGGGCCAAGACTGAAGCTTTCTTT
CDR3aa: CSAFGAKTEAFF

v_gene: TRBV7-9
abundance: NA
j_gene: TRBJ1-3
d_gene: NA
CDR3nt: TGTGCCAGCAGCTTCTTTCTACGCCTTGGAAACACCATATATTTT
CDR3aa: CASSFFLRLGNTIYF

v_gene: TRBV2
abundance: once
j_gene: TRBJ2-7
d_gene: NA
CDR3nt: TGTGCCAGCACCTCTCAGAGCGATTACGAGCAGTACTTC
CDR3aa: CASTSQSDYEQYF

v_gene: TRBV24-1
abundance: NA
j_gene: TRBJ2-7
d_gene: NA
CDR3nt: TGTGCCACCAGCGATCCGGGGGACAGAGCCTACGAGCAGTACTTC
CDR3aa: CATSDPGDRAYEQYF

v_gene: TRBV5-4
abundance: NA
j_gene: TRBJ2-3
d_gene: NA
CDR3nt: TGTGCCAGCTCCTCGAGTTTCGGTACAGATACGCAGTATTTT
CDR3aa: CASSSSFGTDTQYF

v_gene: TRBV6-5
abundance: NA
j_gene: TRBJ1-1
d_gene: TRBD1
CDR3nt: TGTGCCAGCAGTTACTTGGGACAGCCCACTGAAGCTTTCTTT
CDR3aa: CASSYLGQPTEAFF

v_gene: TRBV6-2/TRBV6-3
abundance: NA
j_gene: TRBJ2-2
d_gene: NA
CDR3nt: TGTGCCAGCAGTTACGCCAGAACGAACACCGGGGAGCTGTTTTTT
CDR3aa: CASSYARTNTGELFF

v_gene: TRBV5-8
abundance: NA
j_gene: TRBJ2-1
d_gene: TRBD2
CDR3nt: TGTGCCAGCAGCTTCGGACTAGCGGATGAGCAGTTCTTC
CDR3aa: CASSFGLADEQFF

v_gene: TRBV6-6
abundance: NA
j_gene: TRBJ2-7
d_gene: TRBD2
CDR3nt: TGTGCCAGCAGTTATGGGGGGGGTTTGAGCGAGCAGTACTTC
CDR3aa: CASSYGGGLSEQYF

v_gene: TRBV18
abundance: few
j_gene: TRBJ1-2
d_gene: TRBD1
CDR3nt: TGTGCCAGCTCACCAAACCTACAGGGGGCCTATGGCTACACCTTC
CDR3aa: CASSPNLQGAYGYTF

v_gene: TRBV12-5
abundance: once
j_gene: TRBJ2-7
d_gene: NA
CDR3nt: TGTGCTAGTGGTTTGGCGGACGGGGGTCGGGACGGGCAGTACTTC
CDR3aa: CASGLADGGRDGQYF

v_gene: TRBV18
abundance: NA
j_gene: TRBJ1-3
d_gene: NA
CDR3nt: TGTGCCAGCTCACCGGCGGCAGGGTTCTCTGGAAACACCATATATTTT
CDR3aa: CASSPAAGFSGNTIYF

v_gene: TRBV7-2
abundance: few
j_gene: TRBJ2-1
d_gene: TRBD1
CDR3nt: TGTGCCAGCAGCACCAGACAGGGGGCAGGTGAGCAGTTCTTC
CDR3aa: CASSTRQGAGEQFF

v_gene: TRBV28
abundance: NA
j_gene: TRBJ1-5
d_gene: NA
CDR3nt: TGTGCCAGCAGCGTAACAGGGAGTTCGGGTAGCAATCAGCCCCAGCATTTT
CDR3aa: CASSVTGSSGSNQPQHF

v_gene: TRBV7-9
abundance: NA
j_gene: TRBJ2-3
d_gene: NA
CDR3nt: TGTGCCAGCAGCTTTCAGGGGGGACCAGATACGCAGTATTTT
CDR3aa: CASSFQGGPDTQYF